What follows are 10 T cell receptor beta chains derived from one specimen sequenced in a study of vaccination effects on CD4 cells after COVID-19 (dated by TCRdb to 2021 to 2024). After around ten days of culture, CD4+ T cells were isolated with the EasySep CD4+ T cell isolation kit. Each participant received two doses of an mRNA SARS-CoV-2 vaccine, either BNT162b2 or mRNA-1273. The library was made by the immunoSEQ multiplex PCR assay. TCRdb stores this immuneACCESS table with in-frame sequences only. Part of the clones is absent; in the studies checked, under half of the shortfall reflects unresolved V genes, and no reason is known for the rest. The table for this sample lists more than 8,500 clones; roughly 80% of them were counted only once. Together, the top ten hold roughly 10% of the sample. These receptors' antigens are unknown. The sequencing here drew on CD4+ T cells from PBMCs cultured without peptide, taken after COVID-19 vaccination. Receptor source: a human donor who received a COVID-19 vaccine.

The chain joins TRBV5-4 to TRBJ2-5; 7 nucleotides line up with TRBD2. The CDR3 is 16 amino acids. With 2 bases clipped from V and 5 bases from J, the junction kept 12 bases outside the gene matches. CDR1 and CDR2 from the germline V gene are SGHNT and YYREEE (reference sequence). Here the CDR3 DNA reads TGTGCCAGCAGCTTCCCTGGGGGAGGGCCTAGTGAGACCCAGTACTTC. Residues: CASSFPGGGPSETQYF.

This rearrangement joins TRBV4-1 to TRBJ1-6; unclear D gene. Trimming stripped 0 bases from V and 9 bases from J, with 9 bases between. Germline CDR1 reads MGHRA; CDR2 reads YSYEKL. This CDR3 is built from 14 residues. The CDR3 nucleotides are TGCGCCAGCAGCCAAGAACACCTAGTTTCACCCCTCCACTTT. This sequence encodes CASSQEHLVSPLHF.

The CDR3 sequence: CASSDDGTGYNEQFF. The DNA for the CDR3 is TGTGCCAGCAGTGATGACGGGACTGGCTACAATGAGCAGTTCTTC. This sequence joins TRBV2 and TRBJ2-1, with D possibly TRBD2 on 6 matching bases. This CDR3 is 15 amino acids long. Trimming cost V 3 bases and J 3 bases, with 12 bases left between them. Germline-derived CDR1 and CDR2 are SNHLY and FYNNEI. The full variable domain, rest sourced from reference TRBV2 and TRBJ2-1, is EPEVTQTPSHQVTQMGQEVILRCVPISNHLYFYWYRQILGQKVEFLVSFYNNEISEKSEIFDDQFSVERPDGSNFTLKIRSTKLEDSAMYFCASSDDGTGYNEQFFGPGTRLTVL.

The chain combines TRBV29-1 with TRBJ1-1, with D possibly matching TRBD1 (5 bases). V lost 8 bases and J 5 bases, leaving 15 bases between the germline ends. The CDR3 consists of 12 residues. Germline lookup yields CDR1 SQVTM and CDR2 ANQGSEA. The CDR3 sequence: CSYGEGETEAFF. CDR3 coding DNA: TGCAGCTACGGGGAAGGGGAGACTGAAGCTTTCTTT.

The CDR3 reads CASRGLETQYF. The CDR3 coding sequence is TGTGCCAGCAGGGGGCTAGAGACCCAGTACTTC. The chain combines TRBV6-5 with TRBJ2-5, with D perhaps matching TRBD1 (5 bases). The ends were cut back, 6 bases at V and 4 bases at J, with 6 bases in the middle. CDR1 MNHEY and CDR2 SVGAGI come from the germline V gene. The CDR3 is 11 residues long.

V and J are TRBV5-5 and TRBJ2-3, with 14 bases lining up with TRBD2. After removal of 0 bases from V and 4 bases from J, the junction contained 7 bases not matched to a gene. Germline-derived CDR1 and CDR2 are SGHKS and YYEKEE (reference sequence). CDR3 length equals 18 residues. The CDR3 sequence: CASSLAVGTSGRADTQYF. In nucleotides, the CDR3 is TGTGCCAGCAGCTTGGCCGTTGGGACTAGCGGGAGAGCAGATACGCAGTATTTT.

The CDR3 sequence is CSPAWGFGELFF. As DNA, the CDR3 is TGCAGCCCTGCCTGGGGGTTCGGGGAGCTGTTTTTT. The chain couples TRBV29-1 to TRBJ2-2; the D call may be TRBD1 or TRBD2 (5 bases each). The CDR3 runs 12 residues. V was cut by 8 bases and J by 7 bases, with 14 bases left in between. Germline loops: CDR1 SQVTM, CDR2 ANQGSEA.

This chain joins TRBV25-1 and TRBJ2-7; 15 nucleotides match TRBD2. J gave up 7 bases and V 7 bases, and 8 bases lay outside the gene matches. Germline CDR1 reads MGHDK; CDR2 reads SYGVNS. This CDR3 is 15 amino acids long. CDR3 coding DNA: TGTGCCAGCACCCCGTCGGGACTAGCGGGAGGTGAGCAGTACTTC. It encodes CASTPSGLAGGEQYF.

In its sample, this clone was seen a few times. The chain links TRBV10-3 to TRBJ1-2, with D unresolved. V gave up 0 bases and J gave up 4 bases, with 12 bases separating them. This CDR3 comprises 15 residues. Looked up from germline, CDR1 is ENHRY and CDR2 is SYGVKD. The CDR3 protein is CAISESPGYGYGYTF. The CDR3 coding sequence is TGTGCCATCAGTGAGTCACCGGGATATGGCTATGGCTACACCTTC.

This chain uses TRBV28 with TRBJ2-6, with TRBD1 matching 9 bases. Per the germline V gene, CDR1 is MDHEN and CDR2 is SYDVKM. J gave up 2 bases and V 7 bases, and 9 bases lay outside the gene matches. This CDR3 has 17 residues. The CDR3 spells CASTPRTGAAGANVLTF. CDR3 sequence (DNA): TGTGCCAGCACCCCTCGGACAGGGGCTGCTGGGGCCAACGTCCTGACTTTC.